The 27 T cell receptor beta chains given below trace back to one sample, sequenced in a study of blood T cell repertoires in COVID-19 (TCRdb year 2020). The receptor library was made with the immunoSEQ multiplex PCR assay. TCRdb provides this immuneACCESS table in a form limited to in-frame rearrangements. Some clones are lacking; in checked studies, under half of them reflect an unresolved V gene, and why the rest are absent is not known. The sample table contains about 200,000 clones; only one count was recorded for roughly 86% of them. In total, the top ten clones hold roughly 24% of the sample. Sequenced sample: PBMCs or T cells enriched from blood (not recorded which). The receptors come from a woman aged 40 to 50 in a cohort exposed to, infected with or recovered from COVID-19 (not recorded which).

The J gene is TRBJ2-1, the V gene TRBV6-1; 9 bases line up with TRBD1. Germline CDR1 reads MNHNS; CDR2 reads SASEGT. Losses at the gene ends were 3 bases for V and 0 bases for J; bases not matched to a gene: 6. The CDR3 runs to 17 residues. CDR3 coding DNA: TGTGCCAGCAGTGATAGGACAGGGGCGAGCTCCTACAATGAGCAGTTCTTC. Protein product: CASSDRTGASSYNEQFF.

This clone was counted a few times. CDR3 DNA sequence: TGTGCCACCAGTGATCGACCTCAGGGGAGAGTCACAGATACGCAGTATTTT. Encoded protein: CATSDRPQGRVTDTQYF. V gene TRBV24-1 combines with J gene TRBJ2-3, with D possibly matching TRBD1 (6 bases). CDR3 length: 17 amino acids. The V gene's germline CDR1 is KGHDR and CDR2 SFDVKD. Trimming took 3 bases from V and 2 from J, leaving 17 bases between them.

The rearrangement joins TRBV5-6 to TRBJ1-1; D is possibly TRBD1 (6 bases). The V end lost 1 base, the J end lost 3 bases, and 10 bases lay between the germline ends. Germline V CDR1 and CDR2: SGHDT, YYEEEE. The CDR3 runs 14 residues. The CDR3 DNA reads TGTGCCAGCAGCTTGCCGCAGGGGTACACTGAAGCTTTCTTT. This translates into CASSLPQGYTEAFF. Looking up the rest from reference TRBV5-6 and TRBJ1-1 gives the full variable domain: DAGVTQSPTHLIKTRGQQVTLRCSPKSGHDTVSWYQQALGQGPQFIFQYYEEEERQRGNFPDRFSGHQFPNYSSELNVNALLLGDSALYLCASSLPQGYTEAFFGQGTRLTVV.

This clone was observed once. The genes are TRBV14 and TRBJ1-4; D not certain. Germline lookup yields CDR1 SGHDN and CDR2 FVKESK. The germline V and J ends were trimmed by 0 bases and 1 base, with 9 bases remaining between them. This CDR3 has 16 amino acids. Written as DNA, the CDR3 is TGTGCCAGCAGCCAAGATCTGAGGGTAACTAATGAAAAACTGTTTTTT. Translated: CASSQDLRVTNEKLFF. The full variable domain, rest sourced from reference TRBV14 and TRBJ1-4, is EAGVTQFPSHSVIEKGQTVTLRCDPISGHDNLYWYRRVMGKEIKFLLHFVKESKQDESGMPNNRFLAERTGGTYSTLKVQPAELEDSGVYFCASSQDLRVTNEKLFFGSGTQLSVL.

The chain employs TRBV5-5 and TRBJ2-5; 8 nucleotides match TRBD2. The germline V gene has CDR1 SGHKS and CDR2 YYEKEE (reference sequence). CDR3 size: 15 residues. J gave up 0 bases and V 4 bases, and 5 bases lay outside the gene matches. The CDR3: CASSPRGVYQETQYF. The CDR3 DNA is TGTGCCAGCAGCCCGCGGGGGGTGTACCAAGAGACCCAGTACTTC.

V is TRBV11-2 and J is TRBJ2-3, with 9 bases identical to TRBD2. Germline trimming cut 5 bases from V and 4 bases from J; bases unmatched to any gene: 10. This CDR3 is 16 amino acids long. Germline V gene data show CDR1 as SGHAT and CDR2 as FQNNGV. The CDR3 here is CASSTGVSGRSDTQYF. CDR3 DNA sequence: TGTGCCAGCAGCACAGGGGTTAGCGGGAGATCAGATACGCAGTATTTT.

The sample holds a few counts of this clone. The chain is built from TRBV5-1 and TRBJ2-5, with 10 bases aligning to TRBD2. Looked up from germline, CDR1 is SGHRS and CDR2 is YFSETQ. The CDR3 has 14 residues. Trimming took 5 bases from V and 5 from J; bases not matched to a gene: 6. CDR3 loop: CASSKKAGGETQYF. The CDR3 coding sequence is TGCGCCAGCAGTAAGAAAGCGGGAGGGGAGACCCAGTACTTC. Supplemented by reference TRBV5-1 and TRBJ2-5, the full variable domain reads KAGVTQTPRYLIKTRGQQVTLSCSPISGHRSVSWYQQTPGQGLQFLFEYFSETQRNKGNFPGRFSGRQFSNSRSEMNVSTLELGDSALYLCASSKKAGGETQYFGPGTRLLVL.

As DNA, the CDR3 is TGTGCCAGTAGTAGACGACAGAGCAATCAGCCCCAGCATTTT. As protein: CASSRRQSNQPQHF. This chain uses TRBV19 with TRBJ1-5, with D tentatively TRBD1 (5 bases). Germline V gene lookup returns CDR1 LNHDA and CDR2 SQIVND (reference sequence). The CDR3 is made up of 14 amino acids. Trimming took off 4 bases at V and 1 base at J, with 8 bases between the two ends.

The chain has TRBV4-2 and TRBJ1-3; D is undetermined. The CDR3 covers 14 residues. V lost 0 bases and J lost 0, with 3 bases in between. CDR1 and CDR2 (germline): LGHNA, YNFKEQ. CDR3 in DNA: TGTGCCAGCAGCCAAGATCTCTCTGGAAACACCATATATTTT. Translating it yields CASSQDLSGNTIYF.

The J gene is TRBJ2-7, the V gene TRBV6-5; a weak D match, TRBD2 (6 bases). Germline-derived CDR1 and CDR2 are MNHEY and SVGAGI. This CDR3 comprises 15 residues. V lost 6 bases and J 0 bases, leaving 15 bases between the germline ends. CDR3 in DNA: TGTGCCAGCAGACGGGACTTAGGCTACTCCTACGAGCAGTACTTC. It is translated as CASRRDLGYSYEQYF.

The genes are TRBV13 and TRBJ1-1, with unresolved D. Germline V gene lookup returns CDR1 PRHDT and CDR2 FYEKMQ (reference sequence). CDR3 size: 16 residues. The ends were cut back, 4 bases at V and 3 bases at J, with 18 bases in the middle. As DNA, the CDR3 is TGTGCCAGCAGCTCCCGGGGTGAGGCTGTGGACACTGAAGCTTTCTTT. Encoded protein: CASSSRGEAVDTEAFF.

J is TRBJ2-1 and V is TRBV9; 10 bases map to TRBD2. Germline V CDR1 and CDR2: SGDLS, YYNGEE. CDR3 length: 16 amino acids. V shed 0 bases, J shed 7 bases, and the junction held 7 bases outside the gene matches. This CDR3 reads CASSVVAGGSGNEQFF. In DNA form, the CDR3 reads TGTGCCAGCAGCGTAGTAGCGGGAGGTTCGGGGAATGAGCAGTTCTTC. Using reference TRBV9 and TRBJ2-1 for the parts outside the CDR3, the full variable domain is DSGVTQTPKHLITATGQRVTLRCSPRSGDLSVYWYQQSLDQGLQFLIQYYNGEERAKGNILERFSAQQFPDLHSELNLSSLELGDSALYFCASSVVAGGSGNEQFFGPGTRLTVL.

The genes are TRBV9 and TRBJ2-5, with 12 bases fitting TRBD2. CDR1 SGDLS and CDR2 YYNGEE come from the germline V gene. This CDR3 is built from 16 residues. V gave up 0 bases and J gave up 5 bases; unmatched junction bases: 5. This CDR3 reads CASSVASGRAQETQYF. In nucleotides, the CDR3 is TGTGCCAGCAGCGTAGCTAGCGGGAGGGCCCAGGAGACCCAGTACTTC.

This clone was observed once. The DNA of the CDR3 is TGTGCCAGCAGCTTTGGGACAGGGTTAAATGAGCAGTTCTTC. As protein: CASSFGTGLNEQFF. V and J are TRBV7-2 and TRBJ2-1, with 9 bases that match TRBD1. The ends lost 3 bases at V and 7 bases at J; junction bases unmatched: 4. Germline V gives CDR1 SGHTA, CDR2 FQGNSA. The CDR3 sequence is 14 residues long.

V gene TRBV5-1 combines with J gene TRBJ2-2, with 8 positions matching TRBD2. The CDR3 totals 16 residues. J lost 3 bases, V lost 4 bases, and 8 bases had no gene match. Germline CDR1 SGHRS, CDR2 YFSETQ. The CDR3 region is CASSMSGGRYTGELFF. CDR3 bases: TGCGCCAGCAGCATGAGCGGGGGCCGTTACACCGGGGAGCTGTTTTTT. Full variable domain (missing parts from reference TRBV5-1 and TRBJ2-2): KAGVTQTPRYLIKTRGQQVTLSCSPISGHRSVSWYQQTPGQGLQFLFEYFSETQRNKGNFPGRFSGRQFSNSRSEMNVSTLELGDSALYLCASSMSGGRYTGELFFGEGSRLTVL.

V gene TRBV3-1 (or the pseudogene TRBV3-2) combines with J gene TRBJ2-2, with TRBD2 matching over 7 bases. This CDR3 comprises 19 residues. J was trimmed by 1 base and V by 4 bases; bases with no gene match: 15. In germline, CDR1 is LGHDT, CDR2 YNNKEL (reference sequence). This CDR3 is CASSPTMLAAGENTGELFF. For the CDR3, the DNA is TGTGCCAGCAGCCCGACAATGCTAGCGGCGGGAGAGAACACCGGGGAGCTGTTTTTT.

The chain joins TRBV27 to TRBJ2-1, with TRBD2 matching 16 bases. The CDR3 loop spans 19 amino acids. V gave up 0 bases and J gave up 4 bases; unmatched junction bases: 6. CDR1 MNHEY and CDR2 SMNVEV come from the germline V gene (reference sequence). CDR3 sequence: CASSLSPGLAGGRYNEQFF. The CDR3 DNA sequence: TGTGCCAGCAGTTTATCCCCGGGACTAGCGGGGGGGCGGTACAATGAGCAGTTCTTC.

The chain links TRBV5-4 to TRBJ2-3; 10 bases map to TRBD2. CDR3 length: 17 amino acids. With V trimmed by 4 bases and J by 5 bases, 13 bases remained unmatched. Germline-derived CDR1 and CDR2 are SGHNT and YYREEE (reference sequence). CDR3 coding DNA: TGTGCCAGCAGCCCGGCGACTAGCGGGCGTCAGTTAGATACGCAGTATTTT. This codes for CASSPATSGRQLDTQYF.

The chain has TRBV9 and TRBJ2-1; 7 bases align to TRBD2. Trimming took 0 bases from V and 7 from J; bases not matched to a gene: 1. CDR1 is SGDLS and CDR2 is YYNGEE in the germline V gene. This CDR3 is 13 amino acids long. The CDR3 DNA is TGTGCCAGCAGCGTAGATAGCGGGAATGAGCAGTTCTTC. Translated: CASSVDSGNEQFF. Looking up the rest from reference TRBV9 and TRBJ2-1 gives the full variable domain: DSGVTQTPKHLITATGQRVTLRCSPRSGDLSVYWYQQSLDQGLQFLIQYYNGEERAKGNILERFSAQQFPDLHSELNLSSLELGDSALYFCASSVDSGNEQFFGPGTRLTVL.

The count of this clone is one. The chain's CDR3 is CASGAGANTEAFF. The CDR3 nucleotides read TGTGCCAGCGGTGCAGGGGCGAACACTGAAGCTTTCTTT. This sequence joins TRBV13 and TRBJ1-1; a possible D gene is TRBD1 (6 bases). The germline gives CDR1 PRHDT, CDR2 FYEKMQ (reference sequence). CDR3 length: 13 residues. The V and J ends lost 8 bases and 1 base respectively, with 11 bases between them.

V and J are TRBV3-1 (or the pseudogene TRBV3-2) and TRBJ1-5; possible D gene TRBD1, 5 bases. Trimming cost V 4 bases and J 5 bases, with 12 bases left between them. The V gene's germline CDR1 is LGHDT and CDR2 YNNKEL (reference sequence). This CDR3 comprises 14 residues. The CDR3 sequence: CASSLTGSDQPQHF. The CDR3, as DNA: TGTGCCAGCAGCCTAACAGGTTCGGATCAGCCCCAGCATTTT.

The chain recombines TRBV27 with TRBJ1-5, with unresolved D. The CDR3 is 13 amino acids. Trimming removed 7 bases at V and 4 bases at J, with 11 bases between. The germline CDR1 and CDR2 sequences are MNHEY and SMNVEV (reference sequence). The DNA for the CDR3 is TGTGCCAGCAATACAGAGCCTAATCAGCCCCAGCATTTT. It translates to CASNTEPNQPQHF.

In this sample, this clone turned up a few times. The chain has TRBV27 and TRBJ1-2, with D possibly TRBD1 on 5 matching bases. V shed 5 bases and J shed 4 bases, with 11 bases lying between them. Germline V CDR1 and CDR2: MNHEY, SMNVEV (reference sequence). The CDR3 has 13 residues. CDR3 nucleotide sequence: TGTGCCAGCAGTCCTTCCAGGGCCTATGGCTACACCTTC. This codes for CASSPSRAYGYTF.

The genes are TRBV11-2 and TRBJ2-5; the D is unclear. Trimming pared 5 bases from V and 3 bases from J, leaving 4 bases between. This CDR3 is built from 11 residues. The germline CDR1 and CDR2 sequences are SGHAT and FQNNGV. This chain's CDR3 is CASSLKETQYF. CDR3 in DNA: TGTGCCAGCAGCCTTAAAGAGACCCAGTACTTC. Supplemented by reference TRBV11-2 and TRBJ2-5, the full variable domain reads EAGVAQSPRYKIIEKRQSVAFWCNPISGHATLYWYQQILGQGPKLLIQFQNNGVVDDSQLPKDRFSAERLKGVDSTLKIQPAKLEDSAVYLCASSLKETQYFGPGTRLLVL.

In this sample, this clone turned up a few times. V gene TRBV11-2 combines with J gene TRBJ1-1; D is undetermined. CDR3 length: 13 residues. Germline CDR1 is SGHAT and CDR2 is FQNNGV. Trimming cost V 0 bases and J 4 bases, with 6 bases left between them. This CDR3 reads CASSLDQLTEAFF. The CDR3 nucleotides read TGTGCCAGCAGCTTAGATCAACTCACTGAAGCTTTCTTT.

Concerning this clone itself: Other nucleotide sequences in the sample specify the same CDR3. The rearrangement joins TRBV29-1 to TRBJ2-7, with 9 bases aligning to TRBD1. Germline CDR1 and CDR2: SQVTM and ANQGSEA. The CDR3 totals 14 residues. Unmatched junction bases numbered 6, after V lost 6 bases and J lost 0 bases. The CDR3 sequence is CSVAGTGSSYEQYF. In DNA, the CDR3 is TGCAGCGTGGCCGGGACAGGGAGCTCCTACGAGCAGTACTTC.

V is TRBV9 and J is TRBJ2-5; 7 bases agree with TRBD2. Germline loops: CDR1 SGDLS, CDR2 YYNGEE. The CDR3 is 14 amino acids. J lost 2 bases, V lost 9 bases, and 10 bases had no gene match. The CDR3 DNA reads as TGTGCCACTAAGAACGGGGGGAGACAAGAGACCCAGTACTTC. It encodes CATKNGGRQETQYF.